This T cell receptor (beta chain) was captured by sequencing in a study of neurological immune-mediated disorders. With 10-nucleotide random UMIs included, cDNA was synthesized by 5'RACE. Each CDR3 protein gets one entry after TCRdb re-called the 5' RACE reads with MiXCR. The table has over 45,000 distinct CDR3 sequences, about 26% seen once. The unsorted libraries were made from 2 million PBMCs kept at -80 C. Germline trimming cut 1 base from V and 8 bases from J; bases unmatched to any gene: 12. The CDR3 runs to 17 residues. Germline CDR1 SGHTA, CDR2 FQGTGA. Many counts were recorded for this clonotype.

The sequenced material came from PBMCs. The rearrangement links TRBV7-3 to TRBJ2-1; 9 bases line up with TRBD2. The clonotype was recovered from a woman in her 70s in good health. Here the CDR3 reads CASSLNPSGTRGDEQFF. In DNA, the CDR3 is TGTGCCAGCAGCTTAAACCCTAGCGGGACACGTGGCGATGAGCAGTTCTTC.